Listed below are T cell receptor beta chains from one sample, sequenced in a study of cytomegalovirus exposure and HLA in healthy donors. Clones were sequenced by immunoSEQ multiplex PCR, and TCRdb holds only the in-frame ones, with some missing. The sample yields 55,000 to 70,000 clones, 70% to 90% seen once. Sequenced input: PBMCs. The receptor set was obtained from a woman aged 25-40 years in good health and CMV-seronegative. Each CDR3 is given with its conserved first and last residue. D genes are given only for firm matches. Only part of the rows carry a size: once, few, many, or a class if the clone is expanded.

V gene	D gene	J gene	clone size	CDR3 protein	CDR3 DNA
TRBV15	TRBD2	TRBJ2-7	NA	CATSRDMRSSGSFSYEQYF	TGTGCCACCAGCAGAGACATGAGGTCTAGCGGGAGTTTTTCCTACGAGCAGTACTTC
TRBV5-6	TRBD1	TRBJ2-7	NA	CASSSTGVVADERYF	TGTGCCAGCAGCTCGACAGGGGTGGTTGCGGACGAGCGGTACTTC
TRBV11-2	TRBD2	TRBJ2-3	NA	CASIIGTSGGLAYF	TGTGCCAGCATCATCGGGACTAGCGGGGGCTTAGCGTATTTT
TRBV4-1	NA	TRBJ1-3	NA	CASSQVRVSGNTIYF	TGCGCCAGCAGCCAAGTGAGGGTCTCTGGAAACACCATATATTTT
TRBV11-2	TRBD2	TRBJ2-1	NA	CASSLGGLANYNEQFF	TGTGCCAGCAGCTTGGGGGGACTAGCGAACTACAATGAGCAGTTCTTC
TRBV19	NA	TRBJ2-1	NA	CASSIVGYGLLHNEQFF	TGTGCCAGTAGTATAGTAGGGTACGGACTCTTACACAATGAGCAGTTCTTC
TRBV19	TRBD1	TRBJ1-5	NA	CASSWTGANQPQHF	TGTGCCAGTAGTTGGACAGGGGCGAACCAGCCCCAGCATTTT
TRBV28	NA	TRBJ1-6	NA	CASNQNNSPLHF	TGTGCCAGCAACCAGAACAATTCACCCCTCCACTTT
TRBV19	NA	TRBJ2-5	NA	CASSISRAIQETQYF	TGTGCCAGTAGTATTTCGCGGGCCATCCAAGAGACCCAGTACTTC
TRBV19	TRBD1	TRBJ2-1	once	CASSVPGPGGFSYNEQFF	TGTGCCAGTAGTGTCCCGGGGCCAGGGGGTTTCTCCTACAATGAGCAGTTCTTC
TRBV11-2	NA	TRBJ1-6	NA	CASSAQAGWDSPLHF	TGTGCCAGCAGCGCCCAGGCAGGGTGGGATTCACCCCTCCACTTT
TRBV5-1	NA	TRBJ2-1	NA	CASSFFDGGPEQFF	TGCGCCAGCAGCTTTTTCGACGGGGGGCCTGAGCAGTTCTTC
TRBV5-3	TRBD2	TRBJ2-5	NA	CARSGGLAGEETQYF	TGTGCCAGAAGCGGGGGACTAGCGGGAGAAGAGACCCAGTACTTC
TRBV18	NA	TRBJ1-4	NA	CASSKTGGSQEKLFF	TGTGCCAGCTCCAAGACGGGGGGAAGTCAGGAAAAACTGTTTTTT
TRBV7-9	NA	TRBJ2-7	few	CASRFGGPDYEQYF	TGTGCCAGCAGGTTTGGAGGCCCCGACTACGAGCAGTACTTC
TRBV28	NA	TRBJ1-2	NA	CASSLRGQNYGYTF	TGTGCCAGCAGTTTAAGGGGACAAAACTATGGCTACACCTTC
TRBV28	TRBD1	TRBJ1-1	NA	CASSPGGTEAFF	TGTGCCAGCAGTCCAGGGGGCACTGAAGCTTTCTTT
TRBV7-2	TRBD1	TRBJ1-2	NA	CASSLDRGLGYTF	TGTGCCAGCAGCTTAGACAGGGGGCTAGGCTACACCTTC
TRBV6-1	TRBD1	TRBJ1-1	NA	CASSEWAGGAGVAEAFF	TGTGCCAGCAGTGAATGGGCAGGGGGCGCCGGGGTCGCTGAAGCTTTCTTT
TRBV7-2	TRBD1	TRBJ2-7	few	CASSLRTGGTVEQYF	TGTGCCAGCAGCTTAAGGACAGGGGGGACTGTCGAGCAGTACTTC
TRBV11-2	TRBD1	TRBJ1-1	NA	CASSSDGTGGNTEAFF	TGTGCCAGCAGCTCGGACGGGACAGGGGGGAACACTGAAGCTTTCTTT
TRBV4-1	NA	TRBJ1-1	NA	CASSQLDRLNTEAFF	TGCGCCAGCAGCCAGCTCGACAGGCTGAACACTGAAGCTTTCTTT
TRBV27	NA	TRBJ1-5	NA	CASSGGFNQPQHF	TGTGCCAGCAGTGGAGGTTTTAATCAGCCCCAGCATTTT
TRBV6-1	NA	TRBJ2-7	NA	CASSEGGSGPYEQYF	TGTGCCAGCAGTGAGGGGGGTAGCGGCCCTTACGAGCAGTACTTC
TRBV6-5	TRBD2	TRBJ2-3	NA	CASSFSGRVADTQYF	TGTGCCAGCAGTTTTAGCGGGAGAGTCGCAGATACGCAGTATTTT
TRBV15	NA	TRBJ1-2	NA	CATSRDTQTNYGYTF	TGTGCCACCAGCAGAGATACGCAGACTAACTATGGCTACACCTTC
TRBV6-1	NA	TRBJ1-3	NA	CASRDGQGNTIYF	TGTGCCAGCAGAGATGGACAGGGAAACACCATATATTTT
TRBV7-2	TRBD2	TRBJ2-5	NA	CASSLARGGSRQETQYF	TGTGCCAGCAGCTTAGCGCGGGGCGGGAGCCGTCAAGAGACCCAGTACTTC
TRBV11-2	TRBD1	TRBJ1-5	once	CASSPETGSYQPQHF	TGTGCCAGCAGCCCCGAGACAGGGTCTTATCAGCCCCAGCATTTT
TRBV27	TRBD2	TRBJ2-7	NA	CASSPRGVNSYEQYF	TGTGCCAGCAGTCCCCGGGGGGTCAACTCCTACGAGCAGTACTTC
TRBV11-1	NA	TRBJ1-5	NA	CASSTPGSPYQPQHF	TGTGCCAGCAGCACCCCGGGGAGCCCCTATCAGCCCCAGCATTTT
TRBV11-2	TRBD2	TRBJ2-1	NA	CASSLGLPADEQFF	TGTGCCAGCAGCTTGGGACTACCCGCCGATGAGCAGTTCTTC
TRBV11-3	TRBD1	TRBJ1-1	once	CASSLGQVTEAFF	TGTGCCAGCAGCCTAGGACAGGTCACTGAAGCTTTCTTT
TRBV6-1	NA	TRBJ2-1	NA	CASSSFLGQWDEQFF	TGTGCCAGCAGTTCCTTCCTGGGGCAATGGGATGAGCAGTTCTTC
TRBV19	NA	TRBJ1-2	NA	CASSLSLNYGYTF	TGTGCCAGTAGTCTAAGTCTTAACTATGGCTACACCTTC
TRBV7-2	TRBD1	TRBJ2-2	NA	CASSHGTGRGNRELFF	TGTGCCAGCAGCCACGGGACAGGAAGAGGGAACAGGGAGCTGTTTTTT
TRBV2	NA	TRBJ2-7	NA	CASSERQHYEQYF	TGTGCCAGCAGTGAAAGACAGCACTACGAGCAGTACTTC
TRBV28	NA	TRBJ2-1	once	CASSPDQGWASYNEQFF	TGTGCCAGCAGTCCAGATCAGGGTTGGGCCTCCTACAATGAGCAGTTCTTC
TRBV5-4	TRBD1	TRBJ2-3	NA	CASSHDRGITDTQYF	TGTGCCAGCAGCCACGACAGGGGGATCACAGATACGCAGTATTTT
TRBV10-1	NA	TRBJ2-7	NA	CASSESTRGRQYF	TGCGCCAGCAGTGAGTCGACGAGGGGGAGACAGTACTTC
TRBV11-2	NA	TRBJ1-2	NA	CASSPGGGGYTF	TGTGCCAGCAGCCCGGGGGGTGGTGGCTACACCTTC
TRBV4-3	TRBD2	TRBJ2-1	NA	CASSQTSGDYNEQFF	TGCGCCAGCAGCCAGACTAGCGGGGATTACAATGAGCAGTTCTTC
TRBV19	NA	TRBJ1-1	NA	CASKGQVPNTEAFF	TGTGCCAGTAAAGGACAAGTACCGAACACTGAAGCTTTCTTT
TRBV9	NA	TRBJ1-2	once	CASSVGVETGGYTF	TGTGCCAGCAGCGTAGGGGTAGAGACAGGTGGCTACACCTTC
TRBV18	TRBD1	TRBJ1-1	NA	CASSPMTGGSSTEAFF	TGTGCCAGCTCACCAATGACAGGGGGGTCGAGCACTGAAGCTTTCTTT
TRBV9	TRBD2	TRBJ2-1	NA	CASSVWASGNEEQFF	TGTGCCAGCAGCGTATGGGCTAGCGGGAATGAGGAGCAGTTCTTC
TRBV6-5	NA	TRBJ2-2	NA	CASSYSIQTTGELFF	TGTGCCAGCAGTTACTCGATCCAGACAACCGGGGAGCTGTTTTTT
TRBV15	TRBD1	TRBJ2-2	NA	CATSSLHLSTGKGAGELFF	TGTGCCACCAGCAGCCTCCACCTCTCGACAGGGAAGGGGGCCGGGGAGCTGTTTTTT
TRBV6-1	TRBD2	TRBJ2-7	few	CASRVTSGTSYEQYF	TGTGCCAGCAGGGTGACTAGCGGAACTTCCTACGAGCAGTACTTC
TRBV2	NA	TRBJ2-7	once	CASSGFGREGEQYF	TGTGCCAGCAGTGGTTTCGGCAGGGAAGGCGAGCAGTACTTC
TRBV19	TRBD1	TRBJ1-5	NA	CASSPSQGADQPQHF	TGTGCCAGTAGTCCATCACAGGGGGCCGATCAGCCCCAGCATTTT
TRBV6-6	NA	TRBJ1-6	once	CASSYSEEYNSPLHF	TGTGCCAGCAGTTACTCCGAGGAATATAATTCACCCCTCCACTTT
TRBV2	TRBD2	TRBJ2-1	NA	CASSEVAGAYNEQFF	TGTGCCAGCAGTGAAGTTGCGGGAGCCTACAATGAGCAGTTCTTC
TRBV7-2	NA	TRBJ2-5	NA	CASSLTSSVRATQYF	TGTGCCAGCAGCTTAACTAGCTCCGTTCGCGCGACCCAGTACTTC
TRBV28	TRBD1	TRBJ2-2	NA	CASSLRAGTVTNTGELFF	TGTGCCAGCAGTTTACGAGCAGGGACAGTCACGAACACCGGGGAGCTGTTTTTT
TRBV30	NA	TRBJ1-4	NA	CAWSGGGIEKLFF	TGTGCCTGGAGTGGAGGCGGAATCGAAAAACTGTTTTTT
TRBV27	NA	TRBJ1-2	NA	CASSLSWGSINYGYTF	TGTGCCAGCAGTTTATCCTGGGGCAGTATTAACTATGGCTACACCTTC
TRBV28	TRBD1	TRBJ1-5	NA	CASSPISTGGKQPQHF	TGTGCCAGCAGCCCAATCTCGACAGGGGGCAAACAGCCCCAGCATTTT
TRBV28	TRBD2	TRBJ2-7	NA	CASSVPTSRYEQYF	TGTGCCAGCAGCGTTCCGACTAGCCGCTACGAGCAGTACTTC
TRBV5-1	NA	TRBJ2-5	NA	CASNGVKGSEQETQYF	TGCGCCAGCAATGGGGTGAAAGGTAGCGAGCAAGAGACCCAGTACTTC